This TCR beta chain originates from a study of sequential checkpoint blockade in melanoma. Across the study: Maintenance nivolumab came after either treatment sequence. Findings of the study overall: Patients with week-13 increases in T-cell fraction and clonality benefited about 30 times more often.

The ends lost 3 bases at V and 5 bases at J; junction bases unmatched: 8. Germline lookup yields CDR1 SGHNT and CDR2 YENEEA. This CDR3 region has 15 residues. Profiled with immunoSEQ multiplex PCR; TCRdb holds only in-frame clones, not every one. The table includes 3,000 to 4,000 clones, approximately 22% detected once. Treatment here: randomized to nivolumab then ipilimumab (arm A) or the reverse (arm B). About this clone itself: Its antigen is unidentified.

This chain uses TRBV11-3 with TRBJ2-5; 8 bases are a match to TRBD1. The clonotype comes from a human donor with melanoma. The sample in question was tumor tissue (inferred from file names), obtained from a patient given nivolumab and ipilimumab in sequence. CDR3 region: CASSLASTGEETQYF. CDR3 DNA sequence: TGTGCCAGCAGCTTGGCATCGACAGGGGAGGAGACCCAGTACTTC. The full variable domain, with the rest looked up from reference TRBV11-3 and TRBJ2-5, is EAGVVQSPRYKIIEKKQPVAFWCNPISGHNTLYWYLQNLGQGPELLIRYENEEAVDDSQLPKDRFSAERLKGVDSTLKIQPAELGDSAVYLCASSLASTGEETQYFGPGTRLLVL.